The 12 T cell receptor beta chains listed next were all sequenced from one sample in a study of T cell responses to AZD1222 COVID-19 vaccine. Sequencing was performed with immunoSEQ multiplex PCR; in TCRdb, only in-frame clones are kept and a portion is missing. The data contain about 150,000 clones, 90% of them seen just once; the ten biggest clones take up roughly 3.1%. This specimen was peripheral blood, taken 28 days after the second AZD1222 dose. The source of these receptors is an adult who received the AZD1222 COVID-19 vaccine.

The chain carries TRBV4-1 and TRBJ1-1, with D possibly matching TRBD1 (5 bases). The CDR3 contains 14 residues. V shed 1 base and J shed 7 bases, with 13 bases lying between them. Germline V lookup: CDR1 MGHRA, CDR2 YSYEKL. The CDR3 protein is CASSQAEGVSEAFF. CDR3 DNA: TGCGCCAGCAGCCAAGCCGAAGGGGTAAGTGAAGCTTTCTTT.

V is TRBV4-2 and J is TRBJ1-1; D is perhaps TRBD1 (5 bases). V was clipped by 0 bases and J by 5 bases, with 13 bases between them. CDR3 length: 15 residues. In germline, CDR1 is LGHNA, CDR2 YNFKEQ. As DNA, the CDR3 is TGTGCCAGCAGCCAAGATCTTAGGGGAGGGACTGAAGCTTTCTTT. As protein: CASSQDLRGGTEAFF.

This chain connects TRBV18 to TRBJ2-5; D is perhaps TRBD2 (6 bases). Trimming pared 6 bases from V and 4 bases from J, leaving 24 bases between. Germline CDR1 is KGHSH and CDR2 is LQKENI. The CDR3 runs 17 residues. The CDR3 sequence is CASSIQGTSISGETQYF. The CDR3, as DNA: TGTGCCAGCTCCATTCAGGGCACTAGCATCTCCGGAGAGACCCAGTACTTC. Based on the CDR3 plus reference TRBV18 and TRBJ2-5, the full variable domain is NAGVMQNPRHLVRRRGQEARLRCSPMKGHSHVYWYRQLPEEGLKFMVYLQKENIIDESGMPKERFSAEFPKEGPSILRIQQVVRGDSAAYFCASSIQGTSISGETQYFGPGTRLLVL.

The rearrangement uses TRBV4-1 and TRBJ2-1, with TRBD2 matching 12 bases. CDR1 MGHRA and CDR2 YSYEKL come from the germline V gene. Germline trimming cut 1 base from V and 7 bases from J; bases unmatched to any gene: 2. The CDR3 spans 15 residues. CDR3 nucleotide sequence: TGCGCCAGCAGCCAAGGACTAGCGGGAGCTAATGAGCAGTTCTTC. Protein product: CASSQGLAGANEQFF.

The chain recombines TRBV5-4 with TRBJ1-1, with TRBD1 as a possible D gene (6 bases). Germline V gives CDR1 SGHNT, CDR2 YYREEE (reference sequence). The CDR3 consists of 13 residues. V dropped 4 bases and J dropped 4 bases, with 11 bases sitting between them. The chain's CDR3 is CASSDQGSTEAFF. DNA of the CDR3: TGTGCCAGCAGCGACCAGGGGAGCACTGAAGCTTTCTTT.

The genes are TRBV6-1 and TRBJ2-7, with D perhaps TRBD2 (5 bases). The CDR3 has 19 amino acids. V dropped 2 bases and J dropped 0 bases, with 23 bases sitting between them. CDR1 is MNHNS and CDR2 is SASEGT in the germline V gene. As DNA, the CDR3 is TGTGCCAGCAGTGAATACCCCTTGGGGAGAGCGGTTAGCTCCTACGAGCAGTACTTC. It yields the protein CASSEYPLGRAVSSYEQYF.

This chain connects TRBV19 to TRBJ1-2; TRBD1 is a possible D gene (6 bases). CDR3 length: 14 amino acids. V lost 5 bases to trimming and J lost 4 bases, with 14 bases between them. Germline CDR1 is LNHDA and CDR2 is SQIVND (reference sequence). CDR3 in DNA: TGTGCCAGTAGTCCGACTGGGACACCCTATGGCTACACCTTC. Its translation is CASSPTGTPYGYTF.

The chain couples TRBV5-4 to TRBJ2-3; 8 bases are a match to TRBD2. Trimming cost V 2 bases and J 3 bases; bases outside gene matches: 2. CDR1 is SGHNT, CDR2 YYREEE, per germline (reference sequence). The CDR3 is made up of 14 amino acids. For the CDR3, the DNA is TGTGCCAGCAGCTTACGGGAGGGGACAGATACGCAGTATTTT. Residues: CASSLREGTDTQYF.

This clone was observed a single time. The chain links TRBV21-1 to TRBJ1-1; the DNA was not used to check the table's D call, TRBD1. TRBV21-1 is reported as a pseudogene. CDR3 length: 14 amino acids. This CDR3 reads CASSPDPYRAEAFF. CDR3 nucleotide sequence: TGTGCCAGCTCCCCGGATCCGTACAGGGCTGAAGCTTTCTTT.

As DNA, the CDR3 is TGTGCCAGCAGCCTGCAGGGGGCGAACACTGAAGCTTTCTTT. Translation: CASSLQGANTEAFF. This chain uses TRBV3-1 (or the pseudogene TRBV3-2) with TRBJ1-1, with 8 bases fitting TRBD1. V trimming: 4 bases; J trimming: 1 base; junction bases outside the gene matches: 2. The CDR3 is 14 amino acids. Germline V gene lookup returns CDR1 LGHDT and CDR2 YNNKEL (reference sequence).

V gene TRBV19 combines with J gene TRBJ1-2; no definite D call. V dropped 6 bases and J dropped 7 bases, with 12 bases sitting between them. Germline V gene data show CDR1 as LNHDA and CDR2 as SQIVND (reference sequence). The CDR3 has 12 amino acids. The CDR3 nucleotides are TGTGCCAGTAGGAGAGAGGTTTCTGGCTACACCTTC. Translation gives CASRREVSGYTF.

The J gene is TRBJ2-1, the V gene TRBV7-9; TRBD2 matches 10 bases. The CDR3 contains 15 residues. The ends lost 3 bases at V and 6 bases at J; junction bases unmatched: 5. Per the germline V gene, CDR1 is SEHNR and CDR2 is FQNEAQ (reference sequence). In nucleotides, the CDR3 is TGTGCCAGCAGCTTTCTAGCGGGAGATATCAATGAGCAGTTCTTC. Its protein product is CASSFLAGDINEQFF.